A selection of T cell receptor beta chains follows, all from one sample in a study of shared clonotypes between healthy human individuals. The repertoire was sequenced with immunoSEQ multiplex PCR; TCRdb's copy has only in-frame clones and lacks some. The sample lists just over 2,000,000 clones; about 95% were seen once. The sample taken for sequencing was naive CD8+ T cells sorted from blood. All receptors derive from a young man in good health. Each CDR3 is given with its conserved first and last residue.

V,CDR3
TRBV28,CASSLFRGGNTGELFF
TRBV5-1,CASSFSPGGTDTQYF
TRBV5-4,CASSLVPQFMNTEAFF
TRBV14,CASSQGLLDRRFQETQYF
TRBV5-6,CASRIDGSNYGYTF
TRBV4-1,CASSPIPEGGGDEQYF
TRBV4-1,CASSYEEGEQYF
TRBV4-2,CASSQAQNFHGTASDDEQFF
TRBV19,CASSNRDSPNQPQHF
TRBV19,CASSIAATNEKLFF
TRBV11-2,CASSSPGGSSDTQYF
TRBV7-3,CASSLGTSGGETQYF
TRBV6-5,CASSYLQGASYEQYF
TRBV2,CASSVGTNNQPQHF
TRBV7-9,CASSPERGEQETQYF
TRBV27,CASSLNRGYEKLFF
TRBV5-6,CASSLAGSNEQFF
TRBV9,CASSAQGNEQFF
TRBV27,CASTLVGGITDTQYF
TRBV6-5,CASSLSVEAYEQYF
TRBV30,CAWRPTLSGGTYEQYF
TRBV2,CASSTFLEGQPQHF
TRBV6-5,CASSYAGQDEYF
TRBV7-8,CASSSGQGGQTQYF
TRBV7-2,CASSLMGTFEQYF
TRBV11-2,CASSLRGTGTEAFF
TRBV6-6,CASSYSVQGDYNEQFF
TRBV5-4,CASSLNTGGRWGYTF
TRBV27,CASSLEGHGYTF
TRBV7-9,CASSLVAGGIDTQYF
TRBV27,CASSPSGDNEQFF
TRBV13,CASSPPRGSQETQYF
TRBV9,CASSVGVEQFF
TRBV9,CASSVGSADDYGYTF
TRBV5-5,CASSLGLAGAAYEQYF
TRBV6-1,CASSDWQGPNYEQYF
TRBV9,CASSVGGLETQYF